The sequence of this TCR beta chain was determined in a study of response to subunit inactivated influenza vaccine. Study conclusions and caveats: Authors suggested that a seasonal influenza vaccination recruits few new T cells each time.

The table lists this clonotype with a few counts. Its antigen is undetermined. Using its own MiXCR run on the RT-PCR reads, TCRdb lists one record per CDR3 protein. The table lists roughly 570,000 distinct CDR3 sequences, roughly 13% of them singletons. The CDR3 totals 16 residues. Germline assignment: CDR1 SNHLY and CDR2 FYNNEI. The V gene end was trimmed by 3 bases and the J gene end by 6 bases; junction bases not matched to a gene: 11. The V and J genes are TRBV2 and TRBJ1-1; 9 nucleotides line up with TRBD1. This TCR came from a man aged 50 to 60 who received an inactivated influenza vaccine. This specimen consisted of PBMCs from blood, obtained 45 days after vaccination. CDR3: CASSERGQGIIAEAFF. The CDR3 DNA reads TGTGCCAGCAGTGAGAGGGGACAGGGTATAATCGCTGAAGCTTTCTTT. Combining the CDR3 with reference TRBV2 and TRBJ1-1 gives the whole variable domain EPEVTQTPSHQVTQMGQEVILRCVPISNHLYFYWYRQILGQKVEFLVSFYNNEISEKSEIFDDQFSVERPDGSNFTLKIRSTKLEDSAMYFCASSERGQGIIAEAFFGQGTRLTVV.